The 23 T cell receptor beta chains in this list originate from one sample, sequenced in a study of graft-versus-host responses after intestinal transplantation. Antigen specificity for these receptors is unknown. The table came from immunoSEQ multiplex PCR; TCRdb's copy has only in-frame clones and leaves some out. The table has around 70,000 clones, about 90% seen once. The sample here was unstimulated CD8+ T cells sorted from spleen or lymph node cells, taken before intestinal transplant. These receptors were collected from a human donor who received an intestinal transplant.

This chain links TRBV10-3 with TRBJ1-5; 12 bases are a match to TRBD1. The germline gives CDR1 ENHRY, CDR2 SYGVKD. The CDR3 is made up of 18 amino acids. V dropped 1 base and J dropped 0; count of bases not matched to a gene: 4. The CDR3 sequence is CAISEWDRGRYSNQPQHF. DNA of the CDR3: TGTGCCATCAGTGAGTGGGACAGGGGGCGATATAGCAATCAGCCCCAGCATTTT.

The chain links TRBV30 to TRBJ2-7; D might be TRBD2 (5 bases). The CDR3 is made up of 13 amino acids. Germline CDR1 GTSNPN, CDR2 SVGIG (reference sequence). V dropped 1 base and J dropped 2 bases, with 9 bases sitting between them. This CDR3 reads CAWSGGSTYEQYF. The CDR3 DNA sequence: TGTGCCTGGAGTGGAGGGAGTACCTACGAGCAGTACTTC. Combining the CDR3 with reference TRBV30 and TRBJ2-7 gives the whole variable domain SQTIHQWPATLVQPVGSPLSLECTVEGTSNPNLYWYRQAAGRGLQLLFYSVGIGQISSEVPQNLSASRPQDRQFILSSKKLLLSDSGFYLCAWSGGSTYEQYFGPGTRLTVT.

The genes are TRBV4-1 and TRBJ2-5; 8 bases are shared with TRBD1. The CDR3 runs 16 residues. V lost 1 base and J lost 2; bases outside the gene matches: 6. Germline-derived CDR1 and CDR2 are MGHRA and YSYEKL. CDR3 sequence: CASSQGDHRGQETQYF. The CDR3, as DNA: TGCGCCAGCAGCCAAGGAGACCACAGGGGGCAAGAGACCCAGTACTTC.

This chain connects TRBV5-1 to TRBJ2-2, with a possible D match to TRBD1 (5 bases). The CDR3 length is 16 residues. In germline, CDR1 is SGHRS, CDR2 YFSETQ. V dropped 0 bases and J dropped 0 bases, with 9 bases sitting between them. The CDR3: CASSLEGVSNTGELFF. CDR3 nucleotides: TGCGCCAGCAGCTTGGAAGGGGTATCGAACACCGGGGAGCTGTTTTTT.

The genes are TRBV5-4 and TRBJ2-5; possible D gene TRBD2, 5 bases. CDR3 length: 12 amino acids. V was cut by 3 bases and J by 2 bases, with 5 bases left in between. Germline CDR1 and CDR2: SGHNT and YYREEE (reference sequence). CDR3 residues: CASSSGQETQYF. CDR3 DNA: TGTGCCAGCAGCTCGGGGCAAGAGACCCAGTACTTC.

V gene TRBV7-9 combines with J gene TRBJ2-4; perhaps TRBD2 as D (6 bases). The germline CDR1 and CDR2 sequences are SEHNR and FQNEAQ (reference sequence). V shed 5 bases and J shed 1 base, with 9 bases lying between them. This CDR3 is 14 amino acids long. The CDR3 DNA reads TGTGCCAGCAGCCCACGGGGGGCCAAAAACATTCAGTACTTC. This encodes CASSPRGAKNIQYF.

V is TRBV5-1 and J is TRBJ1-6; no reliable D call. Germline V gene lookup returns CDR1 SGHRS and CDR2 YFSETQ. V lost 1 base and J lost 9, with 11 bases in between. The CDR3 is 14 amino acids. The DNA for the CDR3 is TGCGCCAGCAGCTTGCAGGTCCCTATTTCACCCCTCCACTTT. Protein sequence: CASSLQVPISPLHF.

The CDR3 loop reads CASSPPGSWQPQHF. In DNA, the CDR3 is TGTGCCAGCAGTCCCCCGGGGTCTTGGCAGCCCCAGCATTTT. The chain recombines TRBV28 with TRBJ1-5; D ambiguous. The CDR3 extends over 14 amino acids. Trimming took off 5 bases at V and 7 bases at J, with 15 bases between the two ends. Germline lookup yields CDR1 MDHEN and CDR2 SYDVKM.

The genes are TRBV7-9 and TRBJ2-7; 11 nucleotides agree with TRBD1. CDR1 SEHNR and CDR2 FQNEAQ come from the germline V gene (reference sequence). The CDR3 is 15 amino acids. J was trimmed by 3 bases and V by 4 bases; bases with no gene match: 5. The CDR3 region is CASSSPGQGVYEQYF. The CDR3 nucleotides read TGTGCCAGCAGCTCTCCGGGACAGGGGGTCTACGAGCAGTACTTC.

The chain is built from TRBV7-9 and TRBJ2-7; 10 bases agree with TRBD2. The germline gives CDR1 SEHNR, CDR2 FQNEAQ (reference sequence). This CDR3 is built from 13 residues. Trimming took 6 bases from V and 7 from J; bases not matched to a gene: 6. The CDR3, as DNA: TGTGCCAGCAGTAACCCACTAGCGGGGGAGCAGTACTTC. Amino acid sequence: CASSNPLAGEQYF.

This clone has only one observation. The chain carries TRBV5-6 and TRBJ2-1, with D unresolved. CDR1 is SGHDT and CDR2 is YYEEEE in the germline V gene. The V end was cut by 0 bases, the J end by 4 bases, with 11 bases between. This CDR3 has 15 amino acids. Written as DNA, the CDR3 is TGTGCCAGCAGCTTGGGGAGACCGCCGTACAATGAGCAGTTCTTC. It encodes CASSLGRPPYNEQFF.

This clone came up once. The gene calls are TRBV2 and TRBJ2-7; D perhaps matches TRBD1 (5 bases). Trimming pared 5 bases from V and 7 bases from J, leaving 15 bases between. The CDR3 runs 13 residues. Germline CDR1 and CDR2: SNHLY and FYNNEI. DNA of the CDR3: TGTGCCAGCAGTAGGGCGGCAGGGAAAGAGCAGTACTTC. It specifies CASSRAAGKEQYF.

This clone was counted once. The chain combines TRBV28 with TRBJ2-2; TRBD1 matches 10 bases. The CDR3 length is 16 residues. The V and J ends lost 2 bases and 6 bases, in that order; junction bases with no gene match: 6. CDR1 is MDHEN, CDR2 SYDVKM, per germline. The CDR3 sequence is CASSLDDRGPAGELFF. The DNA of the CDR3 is TGTGCCAGCAGTTTAGATGACAGGGGGCCGGCCGGGGAGCTGTTTTTT.

The CDR3 DNA follows: TGCGCCAGCAGCTTGGTTTACGGAGATACGCAGTATTTT. It encodes CASSLVYGDTQYF. The V and J genes are TRBV5-1 and TRBJ2-3; D call uncertain. The V gene's germline CDR1 is SGHRS and CDR2 YFSETQ. The CDR3 covers 13 residues. V was shortened by 0 bases and J by 5 bases, with 7 bases between the two germline ends. The variable domain in full, completed from reference TRBV5-1 and TRBJ2-3, reads KAGVTQTPRYLIKTRGQQVTLSCSPISGHRSVSWYQQTPGQGLQFLFEYFSETQRNKGNFPGRFSGRQFSNSRSEMNVSTLELGDSALYLCASSLVYGDTQYFGPGTRLTVL.

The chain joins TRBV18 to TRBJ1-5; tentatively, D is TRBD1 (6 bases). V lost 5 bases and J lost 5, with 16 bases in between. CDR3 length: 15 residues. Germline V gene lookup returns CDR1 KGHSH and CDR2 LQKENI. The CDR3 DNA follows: TGTGCCAGCTCAATCTGGGGGGGGCACTATCAGCCCCAGCATTTT. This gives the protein CASSIWGGHYQPQHF.

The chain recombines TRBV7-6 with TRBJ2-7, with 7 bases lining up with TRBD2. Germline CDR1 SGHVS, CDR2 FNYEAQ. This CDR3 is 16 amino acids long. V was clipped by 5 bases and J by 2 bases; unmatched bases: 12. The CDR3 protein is CASSPRAAGLTYEQYF. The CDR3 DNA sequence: TGTGCCAGCAGCCCACGGGCAGCGGGGCTCACCTACGAGCAGTACTTC. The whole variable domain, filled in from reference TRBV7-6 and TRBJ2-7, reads GAGVSQSPRYKVTKRGQDVALRCDPISGHVSLYWYRQALGQGPEFLTYFNYEAQQDKSGLPNDRFSAERPEGSISTLTIQRTEQRDSAMYRCASSPRAAGLTYEQYFGPGTRLTVT.

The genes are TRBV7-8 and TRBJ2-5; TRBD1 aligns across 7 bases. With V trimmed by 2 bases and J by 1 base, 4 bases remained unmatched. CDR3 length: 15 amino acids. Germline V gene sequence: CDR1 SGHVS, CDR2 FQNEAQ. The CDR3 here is CASSLTGETQETQYF. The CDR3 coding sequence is TGTGCCAGCAGCTTAACAGGGGAAACCCAAGAGACCCAGTACTTC.

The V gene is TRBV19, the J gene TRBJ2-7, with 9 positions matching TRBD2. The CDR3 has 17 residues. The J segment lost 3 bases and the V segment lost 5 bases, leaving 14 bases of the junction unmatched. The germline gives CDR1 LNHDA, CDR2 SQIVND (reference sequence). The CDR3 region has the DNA TGTGCCAGTAGTGTCAGGACAGCCGGGACTAGCTTCTACGAGCAGTACTTC. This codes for CASSVRTAGTSFYEQYF.

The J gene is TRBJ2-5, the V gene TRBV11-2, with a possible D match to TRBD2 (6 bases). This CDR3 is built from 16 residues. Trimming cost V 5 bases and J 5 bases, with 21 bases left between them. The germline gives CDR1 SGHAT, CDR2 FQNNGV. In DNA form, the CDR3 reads TGTGCCAGCAGCGGAACCGGGAGAGTCAACGCGGAGACCCAGTACTTC. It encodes CASSGTGRVNAETQYF.

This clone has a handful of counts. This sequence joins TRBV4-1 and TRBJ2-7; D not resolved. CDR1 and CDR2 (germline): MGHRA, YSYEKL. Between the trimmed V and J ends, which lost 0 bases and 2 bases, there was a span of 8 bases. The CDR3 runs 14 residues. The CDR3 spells CASSQDGLPYEQYF. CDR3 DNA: TGCGCCAGCAGCCAAGATGGGCTACCCTACGAGCAGTACTTC.

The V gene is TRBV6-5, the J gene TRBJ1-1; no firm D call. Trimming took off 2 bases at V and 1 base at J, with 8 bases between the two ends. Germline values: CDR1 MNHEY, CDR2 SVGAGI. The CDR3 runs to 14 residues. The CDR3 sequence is CASSYGGRNTEAFF. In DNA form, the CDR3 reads TGTGCCAGCAGTTACGGAGGGCGGAACACTGAAGCTTTCTTT.

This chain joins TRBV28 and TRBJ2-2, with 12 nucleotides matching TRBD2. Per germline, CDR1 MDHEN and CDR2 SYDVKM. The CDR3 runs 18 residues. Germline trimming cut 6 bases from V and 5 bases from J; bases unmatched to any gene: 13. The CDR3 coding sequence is TGTGCCAGCAGCCACCCATCTAGCGGGAGGGCCGAAACCGGGGAGCTGTTTTTT. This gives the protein CASSHPSSGRAETGELFF.

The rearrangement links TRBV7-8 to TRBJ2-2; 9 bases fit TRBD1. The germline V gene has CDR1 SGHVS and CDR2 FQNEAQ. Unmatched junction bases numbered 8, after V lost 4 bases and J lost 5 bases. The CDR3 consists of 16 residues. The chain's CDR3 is CASSSRTGAGTGELFF. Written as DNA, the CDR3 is TGTGCCAGCAGCTCGCGGACAGGGGCGGGGACCGGGGAGCTGTTTTTT.